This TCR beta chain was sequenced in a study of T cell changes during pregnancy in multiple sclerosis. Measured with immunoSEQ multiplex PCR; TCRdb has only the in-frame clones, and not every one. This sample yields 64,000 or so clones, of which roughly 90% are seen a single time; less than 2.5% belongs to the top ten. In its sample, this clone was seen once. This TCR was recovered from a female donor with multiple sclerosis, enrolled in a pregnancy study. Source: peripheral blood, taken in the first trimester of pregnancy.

The CDR3 region has the DNA TGTGCCAGCAGCCCCCTTCCGGGACAGGGGAACTATGGCTACACCTTC. It yields the protein CASSPLPGQGNYGYTF. The J gene is TRBJ1-2, the V gene TRBV6-4, with 10 bases identical to TRBD1. J gave up 2 bases and V 6 bases, and 9 bases lay outside the gene matches. The CDR3 runs to 16 residues. Germline CDR1 and CDR2: MRHNA and SNTAGT.